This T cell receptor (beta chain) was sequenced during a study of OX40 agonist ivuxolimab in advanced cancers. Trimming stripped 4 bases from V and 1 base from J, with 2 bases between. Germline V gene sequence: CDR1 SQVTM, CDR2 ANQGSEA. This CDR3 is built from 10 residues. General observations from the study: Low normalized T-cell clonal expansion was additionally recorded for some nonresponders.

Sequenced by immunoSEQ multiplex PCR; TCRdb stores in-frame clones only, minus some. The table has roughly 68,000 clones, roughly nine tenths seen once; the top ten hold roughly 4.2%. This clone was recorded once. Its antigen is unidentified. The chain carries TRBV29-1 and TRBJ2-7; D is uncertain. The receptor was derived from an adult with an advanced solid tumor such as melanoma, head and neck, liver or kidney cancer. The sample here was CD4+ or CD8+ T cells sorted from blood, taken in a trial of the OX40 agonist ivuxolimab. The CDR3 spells CSVGSYEQYF. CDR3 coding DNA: TGCAGCGTTGGTTCCTACGAGCAGTACTTC.